This T cell receptor beta chain was captured in a study of cytomegalovirus exposure and HLA in healthy donors. Use of 60 Vbeta and 13 Jbeta primers characterized the PCR. Some clones are missing from TCRdb's copy, which holds only in-frame ones; the method was immunoSEQ multiplex PCR. Of approximately 160,000 clones in the sample, about 85% are singletons; the top ten hold 1% to 1.5%. Comments on this clone: Antigen: not known.

V dropped 5 bases and J dropped 5 bases, with 21 bases sitting between them. The CDR3 totals 17 residues. Germline-derived CDR1 and CDR2 are SGHTA and FQGTGA. Overall study findings and caveats: Most TCR sequences were uncommon, yet certain public TCRs appeared in many donors.

The V call is TRBV7-3, the J call TRBJ2-2; TRBD2 might be the D (7 bases). The TCR was taken from a man aged 45-65 years in good health and CMV-seropositive. The sequenced material came from PBMCs. The CDR3: CASSRGRLGLETGELFF. The CDR3 coding sequence is TGTGCCAGCAGCCGGGGGCGTCTAGGACTAGAAACCGGGGAGCTGTTTTTT.